Listed here are 20 T cell receptor beta chains from one sample, sequenced in a study of OX40 agonist ivuxolimab in advanced cancers. The data were produced by immunoSEQ multiplex PCR, yet TCRdb's version contains in-frame clones alone and is incomplete. Of tens of thousands of clones listed, approximately 92% are singletons. The sequencing here drew on CD4+ or CD8+ T cells sorted from blood, taken in a trial of the OX40 agonist ivuxolimab. Receptors originate from an adult with an advanced solid tumor such as melanoma, head and neck, liver or kidney cancer.

V gene TRBV5-6 combines with J gene TRBJ1-1; D unclear. Germline V gene lookup returns CDR1 SGHDT and CDR2 YYEEEE. The CDR3 has 15 amino acids. Trimming stripped 3 bases from V and 0 bases from J, with 12 bases between. The CDR3 DNA is TGTGCCAGCAGCTCGGTCGGGCAGTTGAACACTGAAGCTTTCTTT. Amino acids: CASSSVGQLNTEAFF. Full variable domain (remainder filled in from reference TRBV5-6 and TRBJ1-1): DAGVTQSPTHLIKTRGQQVTLRCSPKSGHDTVSWYQQALGQGPQFIFQYYEEEERQRGNFPDRFSGHQFPNYSSELNVNALLLGDSALYLCASSSVGQLNTEAFFGQGTRLTVV.

V is TRBV27 and J is TRBJ2-7, with 7 nucleotides matching TRBD1. Trimming cost V 4 bases and J 4 bases; bases outside gene matches: 7. In germline, CDR1 is MNHEY, CDR2 SMNVEV (reference sequence). This CDR3 has 14 residues. The CDR3 nucleotides are TGTGCCAGCAGTTGGGCCGGGACAGCATACGAGCAGTACTTC. Its translation is CASSWAGTAYEQYF.

The rearrangement links TRBV7-9 to TRBJ2-7; no reliable D call. CDR1 is SEHNR and CDR2 is FQNEAQ in the germline V gene (reference sequence). CDR3 size: 12 residues. The germline V and J ends were trimmed by 5 bases and 4 bases, with 9 bases remaining between them. The CDR3 DNA follows: TGTGCCAGCAGCGTGACTTCTTACGAGCAGTACTTC. Translation gives CASSVTSYEQYF.

J is TRBJ2-5 and V is TRBV21-1. TRBV21-1 is assigned pseudogene status. CDR3 length equals 14 residues. In nucleotides, the CDR3 is TGTGCCAGCAGCAAAGTAGGGAACCAAGAGACCCAGTACTTC. This codes for CASSKVGNQETQYF.

The rearrangement links TRBV6-6 to TRBJ1-1, with unresolved D. The ends were cut back, 2 bases at V and 3 bases at J, with 4 bases in the middle. Germline CDR1 MNHNY, CDR2 SVGAGI (reference sequence). The CDR3 consists of 12 residues. The CDR3 here is CASSYGDTEAFF. The CDR3, as DNA: TGTGCCAGCAGTTACGGGGACACTGAAGCTTTCTTT.

This chain links TRBV12-5 with TRBJ2-7; D remains unclear. Trimming cost V 1 base and J 3 bases, with 4 bases left between them. Per germline, CDR1 LGHNT and CDR2 FRNRAP. The CDR3 consists of 12 residues. DNA of the CDR3: TGTGCTAGTGGTTTGGGGGACTACGAGCAGTACTTC. Protein sequence: CASGLGDYEQYF.

This clone was observed a single time. The J gene is TRBJ2-3, the V gene TRBV19; D gene unclear. Per germline, CDR1 LNHDA and CDR2 SQIVND (reference sequence). This CDR3 spans 15 amino acids. V was trimmed by 3 bases and J by 2 bases, leaving 12 bases between them. CDR3 region: CASSITSATTDTQYF. The CDR3 coding sequence is TGTGCCAGTAGTATCACGTCAGCTACCACAGATACGCAGTATTTT.

The chain combines TRBV6-1 with TRBJ1-4; no definite D call. Germline V gene sequence: CDR1 MNHNS, CDR2 SASEGT. The germline V and J ends were trimmed by 7 bases and 7 bases, with 19 bases remaining between them. This CDR3 contains 15 residues. CDR3 coding DNA: TGTGCCAGCATTGCCTGGACGGAGAGGCGTGAAAAACTGTTTTTT. The encoded protein is CASIAWTERREKLFF.

The chain employs TRBV30 and TRBJ2-1; 7 bases line up with TRBD2. The length of the CDR3 is 15 residues. In germline, CDR1 is GTSNPN, CDR2 SVGIG (reference sequence). V lost 1 base to trimming and J lost 7 bases; unmatched junction nucleotides: 10. The CDR3 bases are TGTGCCTGGAGTGACGCAGCGGGGTGGAAAAATGAGCAGTTCTTC. Its protein product is CAWSDAAGWKNEQFF.

The CDR3 DNA reads as TGTGCCAGCAGCCTCCCCTACGAGCAGTACTTC. The encoded protein is CASSLPYEQYF. The chain employs TRBV5-6 and TRBJ2-7; D gene uncertain. Germline CDR1 is SGHDT and CDR2 is YYEEEE. The CDR3 contains 11 residues. Trimming shortened V by 4 bases and J by 2 bases, and 4 bases separated the two germline ends.

The V gene is TRBV5-4, the J gene TRBJ2-2, with TRBD2 identical over 10 bases. Germline V gene sequence: CDR1 SGHNT, CDR2 YYREEE (reference sequence). CDR3 length: 15 amino acids. Losses at the gene ends were 0 bases for V and 8 bases for J; bases not matched to a gene: 4. The CDR3 nucleotides read TGTGCCAGCAGCTTGGGGCTAGCGGGGGAAGGGGAGCTGTTTTTT. The encoded protein is CASSLGLAGEGELFF.

This chain connects TRBV5-8 to TRBJ2-7; 9 positions match TRBD1. Germline values: CDR1 SGHTS, CDR2 YDEGEE. The CDR3 extends over 19 amino acids. The V and J ends lost 3 bases and 4 bases, in that order; junction bases with no gene match: 20. CDR3 nucleotide sequence: TGTGCCAGCAGCTCTTCCTTACCGGGGACAGGGTTTGATGGTTACGAGCAGTACTTC. Protein: CASSSSLPGTGFDGYEQYF.

This rearrangement joins TRBV5-1 to TRBJ1-2; 10 positions agree with TRBD1. J lost 7 bases, V lost 6 bases, and 18 bases had no gene match. The CDR3 is 17 residues long. Looked up from germline, CDR1 is SGHRS and CDR2 is YFSETQ. The CDR3 spells CASNHNNSTGGYGGYTF. CDR3 sequence (DNA): TGCGCCAGCAACCACAACAATTCGACAGGGGGCTATGGTGGCTACACCTTC.

This chain links TRBV5-1 with TRBJ1-1; D is perhaps TRBD1 (5 bases). The CDR3 is 15 residues long. Trimming took 6 bases from V and 0 from J, leaving 15 bases between them. The V gene's germline CDR1 is SGHRS and CDR2 YFSETQ. This chain's CDR3 is CASTPGWGLNTEAFF. In nucleotides, the CDR3 is TGCGCCAGCACCCCGGGGTGGGGCCTGAACACTGAAGCTTTCTTT.

The genes are TRBV9 and TRBJ2-5; D possibly uses TRBD1 or TRBD2 (6 bases each). Germline CDR1 SGDLS, CDR2 YYNGEE. CDR3 length equals 12 residues. The ends were cut back, 7 bases at V and 3 bases at J, with 10 bases in the middle. CDR3 residues: CASRGLEETQYF. DNA for the CDR3: TGTGCCAGCCGGGGGCTAGAAGAGACCCAGTACTTC.

The rearrangement joins TRBV14 to TRBJ2-2; D may be TRBD1 (6 bases). Germline CDR1 is SGHDN and CDR2 is FVKESK. Deletions cut 0 bases from V and 4 bases from J, with 9 bases between. CDR3 length equals 15 residues. CDR3 amino acids: CASSQEDRLTGELFF. The CDR3, as DNA: TGTGCCAGCAGCCAAGAGGACAGACTCACCGGGGAGCTGTTTTTT.

CDR3 sequence: CASSFSAGTQHF. CDR3 coding DNA: TGTGCCAGCAGCTTCTCGGCGGGGACCCAGCATTTT. This chain connects TRBV7-9 to TRBJ1-5; D is unresolved. The CDR3 length is 12 residues. Deletions cut 3 bases from V and 11 bases from J, with 11 bases between. Per the germline V gene, CDR1 is SEHNR and CDR2 is FQNEAQ (reference sequence).

The rearrangement links TRBV5-4 to TRBJ2-3, with 16 bases that match TRBD2. V lost 3 bases, J lost 5 bases, and 9 bases stayed unmatched. Germline V gene data show CDR1 as SGHNT and CDR2 as YYREEE (reference sequence). The CDR3 consists of 18 residues. Written as DNA, the CDR3 is TGTGCCAGCAGCTCCGGGACTAGCGGGGGGGCGGGTAGAGATACGCAGTATTTT. Protein: CASSSGTSGGAGRDTQYF.

The chain employs TRBV12-5 and TRBJ2-2; 11 nucleotides match TRBD2. Germline V lookup: CDR1 LGHNT, CDR2 FRNRAP. The CDR3 totals 16 residues. The junction had 4 bases not matched to a gene; V was cut back by 6 bases and J by 1 base. The CDR3 is CASGEGLAVNTGELFF. The CDR3 coding sequence is TGTGCTAGTGGCGAGGGACTAGCGGTGAACACCGGGGAGCTGTTTTTT.

The chain joins TRBV9 to TRBJ2-5, with D possibly being TRBD1 or TRBD2 (6 bases each). The better agreement between TRBJ2-7 and the DNA end casts doubt on the J call. CDR1 is SGDLS, CDR2 YYNGEE, per germline. The length of the CDR3 is 14 residues. The DNA for the CDR3 is TGTGCCAGCAGCGAGGGGGGCCTTTCGAACGAGCAGTACTTC. Translation gives CASSEGGLSNEQYF.